The 16 T cell receptor beta chains below come from one sample, sequenced in a study of blood T cell repertoires in COVID-19. Clones were sequenced by immunoSEQ multiplex PCR, and TCRdb holds only the in-frame ones, with some missing. The top ten clones hold 4% to 5.5% of a sample with roughly 100,000 clones, roughly 84% of them seen once. The sequencing input was peripheral blood. The source is a human donor in a cohort sampled during active COVID-19.

The chain uses TRBV18 and TRBJ2-7, with 7 bases that match TRBD2. The CDR3 has 16 residues. The junction had 14 bases not matched to a gene; V was cut back by 2 bases and J by 7 bases. CDR1 is KGHSH and CDR2 is LQKENI in the germline V gene. Written as DNA, the CDR3 is TGTGCCAGCTCACCAACATCAGCGGGGCTCGGCAGAGAGCAGTACTTC. This sequence encodes CASSPTSAGLGREQYF.

In nucleotides, the CDR3 is TGCGCCAGCAGCCAGGCCCCAGGACAGGGGGATAATTCACCCCTCCACTTT. Its translation: CASSQAPGQGDNSPLHF. The rearrangement links TRBV4-3 to TRBJ1-6; 10 nucleotides line up with TRBD1. The length of the CDR3 is 17 residues. CDR1 and CDR2 from the germline V gene are LGHNA and YSLEER. The ends lost 3 bases at V and 5 bases at J; junction bases unmatched: 7.

The chain joins TRBV7-2 to TRBJ2-3, with D unresolved. The CDR3 extends over 13 amino acids. CDR1 is SGHTA and CDR2 is FQGNSA in the germline V gene. Between the trimmed V and J ends, which lost 6 bases and 6 bases, there was a span of 13 bases. The chain's CDR3 is CASRPQVLDTQYF. The CDR3 nucleotides are TGTGCCAGCAGACCCCAGGTGCTGGATACGCAGTATTTT.

The chain is built from TRBV11-3 and TRBJ1-2; D gene unclear. The V gene lost 10 bases and the J gene lost 8 bases, with 14 bases spanning the gap. The CDR3 has 11 residues. Germline-derived CDR1 and CDR2 are SGHNT and YENEEA. In DNA form, the CDR3 reads TGTGCCACCCGGACTGCCGGGGGCTACACCTTC. Protein: CATRTAGGYTF.

V is TRBV28 and J is TRBJ2-1, with TRBD1 matching over 7 bases. Looked up from germline, CDR1 is MDHEN and CDR2 is SYDVKM. J was trimmed by 4 bases and V by 10 bases; bases with no gene match: 10. This CDR3 comprises 14 residues. The CDR3 loop is CATQRGLKYNEQFF. In DNA, the CDR3 is TGTGCCACTCAGAGGGGGCTAAAATACAATGAGCAGTTCTTC.

V gene TRBV7-2 combines with J gene TRBJ2-7; possibly TRBD1 for D (5 bases). V lost 5 bases and J 7 bases, leaving 30 bases between the germline ends. Germline CDR1 reads SGHTA; CDR2 reads FQGNSA. The CDR3 is 18 amino acids. This CDR3 is CASSDIGAKGFHYGEQYF. The CDR3 DNA sequence: TGTGCCAGCAGCGATATTGGGGCTAAAGGATTCCACTATGGGGAGCAGTACTTC.

There are a few counts of this clone. The rearrangement joins TRBV18 to TRBJ2-1, with 8 bases that match TRBD2. The CDR3 contains 16 residues. Germline CDR1 and CDR2: KGHSH and LQKENI. The V segment lost 6 bases and the J segment 4 bases; nucleotides outside the gene matches: 11. In nucleotides, the CDR3 is TGTGCCAGCTCCATCCAAGGCGGGGGGCTTTACAATGAGCAGTTCTTC. Its translation: CASSIQGGGLYNEQFF. Together with reference TRBV18 and TRBJ2-1, the CDR3 gives the full variable domain: NAGVMQNPRHLVRRRGQEARLRCSPMKGHSHVYWYRQLPEEGLKFMVYLQKENIIDESGMPKERFSAEFPKEGPSILRIQQVVRGDSAAYFCASSIQGGGLYNEQFFGPGTRLTVL.

This chain joins TRBV11-3 and TRBJ2-1; the match to TRBD2 covers 7 bases. Germline trimming cut 2 bases from V and 8 bases from J; bases unmatched to any gene: 6. This CDR3 has 14 amino acids. Germline loops: CDR1 SGHNT, CDR2 YENEEA. Written as DNA, the CDR3 is TGTGCCAGCAGCTTACATCGGCTAGCGGATGAGCAGTTCTTC. This gives the protein CASSLHRLADEQFF.

This chain uses TRBV7-2 with TRBJ1-2, with 7 bases that match TRBD1. This CDR3 comprises 15 residues. The ends lost 3 bases at V and 2 bases at J; junction bases unmatched: 6. Germline V CDR1 and CDR2: SGHTA, FQGNSA. CDR3 loop: CASSFRGGGNYGYTF. The CDR3 nucleotides are TGTGCCAGCAGCTTCCGAGGGGGCGGGAACTATGGCTACACCTTC.

This clone was counted a single time. The rearrangement uses TRBV5-6 and TRBJ1-5; the D gene is possibly TRBD1 (6 bases). This CDR3 contains 15 residues. Germline V gene data show CDR1 as SGHDT and CDR2 as YYEEEE. V lost 4 bases, J lost 7 bases, and 18 bases lay in between. The chain's CDR3 is CASSSLQGVIQPQHF. In DNA, the CDR3 is TGTGCCAGCAGCAGCCTACAGGGAGTTATCCAGCCCCAGCATTTT.

This chain's CDR3 is CASSLDRTTKTQYF. The CDR3 nucleotides are TGTGCCAGCAGCTTAGATAGGACTACTAAGACCCAGTACTTC. The chain couples TRBV11-2 to TRBJ2-5, with a possible D match to TRBD2 (6 bases). V was shortened by 0 bases and J by 6 bases, with 11 bases between the two germline ends. Germline V gene lookup returns CDR1 SGHAT and CDR2 FQNNGV. This CDR3 region has 14 residues. The variable domain in full, with the rest retrieved from reference TRBV11-2 and TRBJ2-5, is EAGVAQSPRYKIIEKRQSVAFWCNPISGHATLYWYQQILGQGPKLLIQFQNNGVVDDSQLPKDRFSAERLKGVDSTLKIQPAKLEDSAVYLCASSLDRTTKTQYFGPGTRLLVL.

The V and J genes are TRBV13 and TRBJ2-7, with 9 nucleotides matching TRBD1. The V and J ends lost 7 bases and 5 bases, in that order; junction bases with no gene match: 9. Germline CDR1 is PRHDT and CDR2 is FYEKMQ (reference sequence). This CDR3 comprises 14 residues. The CDR3 region has the DNA TGTGCCAGCATCCGGACAGGGGTCCTGGACGAGCAGTACTTC. Its translation: CASIRTGVLDEQYF.

V and J are TRBV7-2 and TRBJ2-2, with D perhaps matching TRBD2 (6 bases). This CDR3 is built from 15 residues. Germline CDR1 and CDR2: SGHTA and FQGNSA. CDR3 residues: CAISSAGINTGELFF. In DNA form, the CDR3 reads TGTGCGATCTCTTCGGCGGGGATAAACACCGGGGAGCTGTTTTTT. The variable domain in full, completed from reference TRBV7-2 and TRBJ2-2, reads GAGVSQSPSNKVTEKGKDVELRCDPISGHTALYWYRQSLGQGLEFLIYFQGNSAPDKSGLPSDRFSAERTGGSVSTLTIQRTQQEDSAVYLCAISSAGINTGELFFGEGSRLTVL.

As regards this clone: This CDR3 is missing its conserved last phenylalanine or tryptophan, likely due to a read error. The V call is TRBV27, the J call TRBJ1-6; D is uncertain. The CDR3 consists of 16 residues. Trimming pared 4 bases from V and 10 bases from J, leaving 20 bases between. Germline CDR1 MNHEY, CDR2 SMNVEV (reference sequence). The CDR3 here is CASSSYELAGESPLHL. The DNA for the CDR3 is TGTGCCAGCAGTTCGTATGAATTGGCGGGAGAATCACCCCTCCACCTT.

The V gene is TRBV5-4, the J gene TRBJ2-1; 10 positions match TRBD1. There are 16 residues in the CDR3. Germline V gene sequence: CDR1 SGHNT, CDR2 YYREEE (reference sequence). J lost 5 bases, V lost 0 bases, and 5 bases had no gene match. The CDR3 region is CASSLARTGGDNEQFF. DNA for the CDR3: TGTGCCAGCAGCTTGGCTCGGACAGGGGGGGACAATGAGCAGTTCTTC.

The chain employs TRBV7-2 and TRBJ1-2; maybe TRBD1 (5 bases). V dropped 5 bases and J dropped 5 bases, with 18 bases sitting between them. The CDR3 runs to 15 residues. Looked up from germline, CDR1 is SGHTA and CDR2 is FQGNSA. The CDR3 reads CASSPLWRGWYGYTF. The CDR3 DNA reads TGTGCCAGCAGCCCCCTATGGAGGGGATGGTATGGCTACACCTTC.